The 13 T cell receptor beta chains reported below all come from one sample, sequenced in a study of shared clonotypes between healthy human individuals. The protocol was immunoSEQ multiplex PCR, while the TCRdb copy is restricted to in-frame clones and leaves out a portion. The table lists roughly 500,000 clones, 75% to 85% of them singletons. What was sequenced was PBMCs. The receptors were sampled from a woman between 40 and 50 years old in good health. Some clones in this sample may be carry-over from other donors' samples.

The V call is TRBV28, the J call TRBJ2-5; D call uncertain. The CDR3 runs 13 residues. Germline V gene sequence: CDR1 MDHEN, CDR2 SYDVKM. V was clipped by 8 bases and J by 4 bases, with 14 bases between them. CDR3 nucleotides: TGTGCCAGCGGGTTAAGGGTGCGAGAGACCCAGTACTTC. Translation: CASGLRVRETQYF.

The genes are TRBV18 and TRBJ2-7; D may be TRBD1 (7 bases). V lost 3 bases, J lost 0 bases, and 12 bases lay in between. Germline loops: CDR1 KGHSH, CDR2 LQKENI. The CDR3 has 15 residues. The CDR3 DNA is TGTGCCAGCTCACCTGCGGGACAGAGCTCCTACGAGCAGTACTTC. Translating it yields CASSPAGQSSYEQYF.

This chain uses TRBV7-9 with TRBJ2-3; 11 positions agree with TRBD2. With 1 base clipped from V and 3 bases from J, the junction kept 6 bases outside the gene matches. CDR1 SEHNR and CDR2 FQNEAQ come from the germline V gene (reference sequence). The CDR3 has 17 residues. The chain's CDR3 is CASSLGLAGGPTDTQYF. The CDR3 DNA reads as TGTGCCAGCAGCTTAGGGTTAGCGGGAGGGCCTACAGATACGCAGTATTTT. Drawing the rest from reference TRBV7-9 and TRBJ2-3, the complete variable domain is DTGVSQNPRHKITKRGQNVTFRCDPISEHNRLYWYRQTLGQGPEFLTYFQNEAQLEKSRLLSDRFSAERPKGSFSTLEIQRTEQGDSAMYLCASSLGLAGGPTDTQYFGPGTRLTVL.

The V call is TRBV6-5, the J call TRBJ2-1, with 14 bases lining up with TRBD2. This CDR3 region has 15 residues. CDR1 is MNHEY, CDR2 SVGAGI, per germline. V lost 8 bases to trimming and J lost 6 bases; unmatched junction nucleotides: 6. The CDR3 sequence is CASCTGTSGSNEQFF. The CDR3 DNA sequence: TGTGCCAGCTGCACTGGGACTAGCGGGAGCAATGAGCAGTTCTTC.

The rearrangement joins TRBV30 to TRBJ2-7; no clear D gene. The CDR3 is 11 amino acids. Germline V gene lookup returns CDR1 GTSNPN and CDR2 SVGIG (reference sequence). V lost 0 bases and J 5 bases, leaving 5 bases between the germline ends. The CDR3 reads CAWSVMDEQYF. The CDR3 DNA follows: TGTGCCTGGAGTGTTATGGACGAGCAGTACTTC.

This clone was seen a few times. The chain carries TRBV7-9 and TRBJ2-7; maybe TRBD2 (5 bases). The germline V and J ends were trimmed by 1 base and 5 bases, with 9 bases remaining between them. Germline assignment: CDR1 SEHNR and CDR2 FQNEAQ (reference sequence). The CDR3 has 13 residues. The CDR3 region is CASSLGASNEQYF. The DNA for the CDR3 is TGTGCCAGCAGCTTAGGGGCTAGCAACGAGCAGTACTTC.

The rearrangement joins TRBV4-1 to TRBJ2-1; TRBD1 matches 10 bases. CDR3 size: 18 residues. Germline V gene data show CDR1 as MGHRA and CDR2 as YSYEKL. V lost 0 bases, J lost 2 bases, and 7 bases stayed unmatched. The CDR3: CASSQELRTGGAYNEQFF. The CDR3 DNA is TGCGCCAGCAGCCAAGAATTGCGGACAGGGGGGGCCTACAATGAGCAGTTCTTC.

The V gene is TRBV7-9, the J gene TRBJ2-7, with D possibly matching TRBD2 (5 bases). Per germline, CDR1 SEHNR and CDR2 FQNEAQ (reference sequence). There are 17 residues in the CDR3. The V end was cut by 5 bases, the J end by 2 bases, with 22 bases between. The CDR3 loop reads CASSQDQSGKTTYEQYF. In nucleotides, the CDR3 is TGTGCCAGCAGCCAAGACCAATCGGGGAAAACCACCTACGAGCAGTACTTC.

This clone was seen a few times. The V call is TRBV6-1, the J call TRBJ2-1; no reliable D call. The germline V and J ends were trimmed by 5 bases and 1 base, with 12 bases remaining between them. Germline CDR1 reads MNHNS; CDR2 reads SASEGT. This CDR3 contains 15 residues. CDR3 nucleotide sequence: TGTGCCAGCAGTAGGGAAGGGCCGTCCTACAATGAGCAGTTCTTC. Amino acids: CASSREGPSYNEQFF.

The chain has TRBV30 and TRBJ1-1, with a tentative D call TRBD1 (5 bases). Trimming stripped 0 bases from V and 3 bases from J, with 8 bases between. This CDR3 has 13 amino acids. The germline V gene encodes CDR1 GTSNPN and CDR2 SVGIG (reference sequence). This chain's CDR3 is CAWSVSRDTEAFF. The CDR3 DNA sequence: TGTGCCTGGAGTGTATCCAGGGACACTGAAGCTTTCTTT. The complete variable domain, with remaining parts taken from reference TRBV30 and TRBJ1-1, reads SQTIHQWPATLVQPVGSPLSLECTVEGTSNPNLYWYRQAAGRGLQLLFYSVGIGQISSEVPQNLSASRPQDRQFILSSKKLLLSDSGFYLCAWSVSRDTEAFFGQGTRLTVV.

This clone was counted many times. The J gene is TRBJ2-2, the V gene TRBV6-6, with D perhaps matching TRBD1 or TRBD2 (5 bases each). V lost 5 bases, J lost 2 bases, and 15 bases lay in between. CDR1 is MNHNY and CDR2 is SVGAGI in the germline V gene (reference sequence). The CDR3 length is 16 residues. The CDR3 DNA reads TGTGCCAGCAGTCTGGGGCCAGCGGAAAACACCGGGGAGCTGTTTTTT. It encodes CASSLGPAENTGELFF.

The chain couples TRBV11-2 to TRBJ2-5, with D unresolved. The CDR3 covers 16 residues. CDR1 SGHAT and CDR2 FQNNGV come from the germline V gene. The V gene lost 5 bases and the J gene lost 2 bases, with 18 bases spanning the gap. CDR3 sequence: CASSPSRTPRQETQYF. CDR3 DNA: TGTGCCAGCAGCCCCTCCCGGACCCCAAGGCAAGAGACCCAGTACTTC.

This clone was detected only a few times. This chain uses TRBV19 with TRBJ2-2; D is perhaps TRBD1 (6 bases). V lost 5 bases, J lost 8 bases, and 12 bases lay in between. The CDR3 has 13 amino acids. The germline V gene has CDR1 LNHDA and CDR2 SQIVND (reference sequence). The CDR3 bases are TGTGCCAGTAGTCCACAGGGTGATGGGGAGCTGTTTTTT. This translates into CASSPQGDGELFF.